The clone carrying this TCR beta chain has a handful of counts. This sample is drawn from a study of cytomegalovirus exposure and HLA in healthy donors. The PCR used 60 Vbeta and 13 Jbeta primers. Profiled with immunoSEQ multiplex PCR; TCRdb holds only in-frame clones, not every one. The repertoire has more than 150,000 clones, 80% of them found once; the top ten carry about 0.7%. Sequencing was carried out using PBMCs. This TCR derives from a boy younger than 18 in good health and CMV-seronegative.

The CDR3 DNA follows: TGTGCCAGCAGTTACCAGGGGGCCGGAGGCTATGGCTACACCTTC. Protein: CASSYQGAGGYGYTF. The V gene is TRBV25-1, the J gene TRBJ1-2, with TRBD1 identical over 8 bases. Unmatched junction bases numbered 9, after V lost 5 bases and J lost 4 bases. Germline V gives CDR1 MGHDK, CDR2 SYGVNS. The CDR3 is 15 amino acids.